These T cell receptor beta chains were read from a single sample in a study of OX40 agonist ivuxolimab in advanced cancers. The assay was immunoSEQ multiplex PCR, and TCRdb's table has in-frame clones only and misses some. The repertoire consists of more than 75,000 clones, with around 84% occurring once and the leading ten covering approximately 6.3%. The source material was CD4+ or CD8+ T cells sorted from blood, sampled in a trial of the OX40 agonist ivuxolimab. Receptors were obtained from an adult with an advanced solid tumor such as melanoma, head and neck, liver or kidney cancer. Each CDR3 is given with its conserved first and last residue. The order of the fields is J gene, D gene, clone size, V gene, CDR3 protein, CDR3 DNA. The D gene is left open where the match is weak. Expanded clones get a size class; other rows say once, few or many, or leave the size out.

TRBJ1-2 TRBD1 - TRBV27 CASSFGGGGLEAVYGYTF TGTGCCAGCAGTTTCGGAGGGGGCGGACTCGAGGCGGTCTATGGCTACACCTTC
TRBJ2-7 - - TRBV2 CATRTERYEQYF TGTGCCACGCGGACAGAACGTTACGAGCAGTACTTC
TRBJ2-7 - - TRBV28 CASSLSTVDYEQYF TGTGCCAGCAGTTTATCGACCGTGGACTACGAGCAGTACTTC
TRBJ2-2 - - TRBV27 CASRTNRDYVPATANTGELFF TGTGCCAGCAGGACAAACAGGGACTATGTGCCTGCTACTGCGAACACCGGGGAGCTGTTTTTT
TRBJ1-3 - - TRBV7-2 CASSPTGPGNTIYF TGTGCCAGCAGCCCGACAGGCCCTGGAAACACCATATATTTT
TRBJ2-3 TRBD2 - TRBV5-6 CASSWGPLLAGGSDTQYF TGTGCCAGCAGCTGGGGGCCGCTACTAGCGGGAGGTTCAGATACGCAGTATTTT
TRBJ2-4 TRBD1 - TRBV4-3 CASSPTGGIQNIQYF TGCGCCAGCAGCCCGACAGGGGGCATCCAAAACATTCAGTACTTC
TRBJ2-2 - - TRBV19 CASSPYHGELFF TGTGCCAGTAGTCCGTATCACGGGGAGCTGTTTTTT
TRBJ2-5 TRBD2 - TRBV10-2 CASTEGLAGGLGTQYF TGCGCCAGTACAGAGGGACTAGCGGGGGGACTTGGGACCCAGTACTTC
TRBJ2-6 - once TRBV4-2 CASSQGTSGANVLTF TGTGCCAGCAGCCAAGGAACCTCTGGGGCCAACGTCCTGACTTTC